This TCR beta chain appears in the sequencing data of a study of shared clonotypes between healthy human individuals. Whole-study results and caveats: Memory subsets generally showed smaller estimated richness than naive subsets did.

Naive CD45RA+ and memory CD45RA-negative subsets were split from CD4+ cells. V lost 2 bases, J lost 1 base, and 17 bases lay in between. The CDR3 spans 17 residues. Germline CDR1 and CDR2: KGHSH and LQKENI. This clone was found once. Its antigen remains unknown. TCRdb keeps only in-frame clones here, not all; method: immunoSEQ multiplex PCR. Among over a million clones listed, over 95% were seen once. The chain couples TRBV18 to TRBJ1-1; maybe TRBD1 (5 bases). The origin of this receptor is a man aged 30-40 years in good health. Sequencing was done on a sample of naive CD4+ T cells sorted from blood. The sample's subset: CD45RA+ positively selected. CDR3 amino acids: CASSPDRPGVGNTEAFF. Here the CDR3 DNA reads TGTGCCAGCTCACCAGATAGGCCGGGGGTAGGGAACACTGAAGCTTTCTTT.